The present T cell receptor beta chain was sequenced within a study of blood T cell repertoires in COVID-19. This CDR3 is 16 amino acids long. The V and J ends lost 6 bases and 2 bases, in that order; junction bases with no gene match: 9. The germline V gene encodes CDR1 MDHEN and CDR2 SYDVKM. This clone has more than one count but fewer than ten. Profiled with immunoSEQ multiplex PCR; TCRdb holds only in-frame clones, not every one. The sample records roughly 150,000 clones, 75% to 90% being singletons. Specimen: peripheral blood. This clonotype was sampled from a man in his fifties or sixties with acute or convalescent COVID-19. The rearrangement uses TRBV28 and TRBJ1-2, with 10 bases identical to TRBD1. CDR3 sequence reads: CASSLRTTGGNYGYTF. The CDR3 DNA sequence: TGTGCCAGCAGCCTGAGAACGACAGGGGGCAACTATGGCTACACCTTC.